Listed below are T cell receptor beta chains from one sample, sequenced in a study of cytomegalovirus exposure and HLA in healthy donors. The method was immunoSEQ multiplex PCR; TCRdb's version includes in-frame clones alone and lacks a portion of them. The listing contains under 130,000 clones. Sequencing was carried out using PBMCs. These receptors all stem from a man in his forties in good health and CMV-seronegative. Both conserved end residues are part of each CDR3. A D gene is named only where the DNA matches it firmly.

>TRBJ1-4|TRBD1|TRBV6-5
CASSPQGQGEKLFF
TGTGCCAGCAGTCCTCAGGGACAGGGTGAAAAACTGTTTTTT
>TRBJ2-7|TRBD2|TRBV5-4
CASSPRTSGSVSSYEQYF
TGTGCCAGCAGCCCTCGTACTAGCGGGAGCGTTAGTTCCTACGAGCAGTACTTC
>TRBJ2-1|TRBD2|TRBV7-2
CASSRRLAGASYNEQFF
TGTGCCAGCAGCCGAAGGCTAGCGGGAGCCTCCTACAATGAGCAGTTCTTC
>TRBJ2-3|TRBD1|TRBV5-8
CASQTGISTDTQYF
TGTGCCAGCCAGACAGGGATTAGCACAGATACGCAGTATTTT
>TRBJ2-2|NA|TRBV11-3
CASSLSGVQTGELFF
TGTGCCAGCAGCTTATCGGGGGTGCAAACCGGGGAGCTGTTTTTT
>TRBJ2-5|NA|TRBV7-8
CASSLSDQETQYF
TGTGCCAGCAGCTTATCAGACCAAGAGACCCAGTACTTC
>TRBJ2-7|TRBD2|TRBV5-4
CASSYPLAGRKDEQYF
TGTGCCAGCAGCTATCCCCTAGCGGGGAGGAAAGACGAGCAGTACTTC
>TRBJ2-7|NA|TRBV6-1
CASSELGASYEQYF
TGTGCCAGCAGTGAACTGGGGGCCTCCTACGAGCAGTACTTC
>TRBJ2-7|NA|TRBV9
CASSVDWRPSYEQYF
TGTGCCAGCAGCGTAGACTGGCGGCCTTCCTACGAGCAGTACTTC
>TRBJ2-6|TRBD1|TRBV11-3
CASSSGQEDVLTF
TGTGCCAGCAGCTCGGGACAGGAGGACGTCCTGACTTTC
>TRBJ2-5|NA|TRBV2
CASSVQVETQYF
TGTGCCAGCAGTGTCCAGGTGGAGACCCAGTACTTC
>TRBJ2-3|TRBD2|TRBV27
CASRKKGLTSGSVADTQYF
TGTGCCAGCAGGAAAAAGGGCCTAACTAGCGGGAGTGTGGCAGATACGCAGTATTTT
>TRBJ2-2|TRBD2|TRBV27
CASSARSGLAGGGSGELFF
TGTGCCAGCAGTGCCCGCTCGGGACTAGCGGGGGGAGGGTCCGGGGAGCTGTTTTTT
>TRBJ2-5|TRBD1|TRBV5-4
CASNPTGVGETQYF
TGTGCCAGCAATCCGACAGGGGTGGGGGAGACCCAGTACTTC
>TRBJ1-4|NA|TRBV7-8
CASSPHREKLFF
TGTGCCAGCAGCCCCCATCGGGAAAAACTGTTTTTT
>TRBJ2-2|NA|TRBV11-3
CASSSLPNTGELFF
TGTGCCAGCAGCTCCCTCCCCAACACCGGGGAGCTGTTTTTT
>TRBJ2-5|NA|TRBV7-8
CASSPLVETQYF
TGTGCCAGCAGCCCTCTCGTAGAGACCCAGTACTTC
>TRBJ1-1|TRBD1|TRBV9
CASSVGQGNTEAFF
TGTGCCAGCAGCGTTGGACAGGGAAACACTGAAGCTTTCTTT
>TRBJ2-2|NA|TRBV11-2
CASSPWLRRDTGELFF
TGTGCCAGCAGCCCCTGGCTAAGGAGGGACACCGGGGAGCTGTTTTTT
>TRBJ2-6|TRBD2|TRBV27
CASSALAGISGANVLTF
TGTGCCAGCAGTGCACTAGCGGGGATCTCTGGGGCCAACGTCCTGACTTTC
>TRBJ2-7|TRBD1|TRBV10-1
CASSTGQGIYEQYF
TGCGCCAGCAGTACGGGACAGGGGATCTACGAGCAGTACTTC
>TRBJ2-7|TRBD2|TRBV5-1
CAGSLSRGAYEQYF
TGCGCCGGCAGCTTGTCCCGGGGGGCCTACGAGCAGTACTTC
>TRBJ1-2|NA|TRBV18
CASSPETEPLYGYTF
TGTGCCAGCTCACCTGAGACAGAGCCTCTATACGGCTACACCTTC
>TRBJ2-1|TRBD2|TRBV5-4
CASSLPRGGSYNEQFF
TGTGCCAGCAGCTTGCCGCGGGGGGGCTCCTACAATGAGCAGTTCTTC
>TRBJ1-4|NA|TRBV25-1
CASSEGGANEKLFF
TGTGCCAGCAGTGAGGGGGGGGCTAATGAAAAACTGTTTTTT
>TRBJ1-5|NA|TRBV7-8
CASSLGQPNQPQHF
TGTGCCAGCAGCTTAGGACAACCGAATCAGCCCCAGCATTTT
>TRBJ2-7|TRBD1|TRBV28
CASSLDRVVHEQYF
TGTGCCAGCAGTTTAGACAGGGTCGTCCACGAGCAGTACTTC
>TRBJ1-1|NA|TRBV5-1
CASSPFGQSLIMNTEAFF
TGCGCCAGCAGCCCCTTTGGACAGTCGCTCATCATGAACACTGAAGCTTTCTTT
>TRBJ2-1|NA|TRBV4-1
CASSVRGGASGNEQFF
TGCGCCAGCAGCGTCCGTGGCGGGGCGTCTGGGAATGAGCAGTTCTTC
>TRBJ2-7|TRBD2|TRBV5-1
CASSRTSGVIYEQYF
TGCGCCAGCAGCCGGACTAGCGGTGTCATCTACGAGCAGTACTTC
>TRBJ2-2|TRBD2|TRBV27
CASSPGTSVNTGELFF
TGTGCCAGCAGTCCGGGGACTAGCGTGAACACCGGGGAGCTGTTTTTT
>TRBJ1-6|NA|TRBV7-2
CASSSGLGSPLHF
TGTGCCAGCAGCAGCGGGTTGGGTTCACCCCTCCACTTT
>TRBJ1-2|NA|TRBV9
CASSSDGQGSYGYTF
TGTGCCAGCAGCTCAGACGGGCAGGGCAGTTATGGCTACACCTTC
>TRBJ2-1|TRBD2|TRBV7-9
CASSLRAGGPYNEQFF
TGTGCCAGCAGCTTACGGGCGGGAGGGCCGTACAATGAGCAGTTCTTC
>TRBJ2-1|TRBD2|TRBV27
CASSFLGTSDNEQFF
TGTGCCAGCAGTTTCTTAGGGACTAGCGACAATGAGCAGTTCTTC
>TRBJ1-5|NA|TRBV5-1
CASSLGRGNSNQPQHF
TGCGCCAGCAGCTTGGGCAGGGGCAATAGCAATCAGCCCCAGCATTTT
>TRBJ2-7|TRBD2|TRBV6-6
CALGASGAHEQYF
TGTGCCCTGGGGGCTAGCGGGGCCCACGAGCAGTACTTC
>TRBJ1-4|NA|TRBV6-1
CASSELQGSTNEKLFF
TGTGCCAGCAGTGAACTCCAGGGCTCAACTAATGAAAAACTGTTTTTT
>TRBJ1-4|NA|TRBV11-2
CASRKIGGGRHEKLFF
TGTGCCAGCAGGAAAATAGGGGGGGGGAGACATGAAAAACTGTTTTTT
>TRBJ1-1|NA|TRBV19
CASSLRIAGRTEAFF
TGTGCCAGTAGTCTCAGGATCGCAGGGCGCACTGAAGCTTTCTTT
>TRBJ1-5|TRBD1|TRBV7-8
CASSEDRGNQPQHF
TGTGCCAGCAGCGAGGACAGGGGCAATCAGCCCCAGCATTTT